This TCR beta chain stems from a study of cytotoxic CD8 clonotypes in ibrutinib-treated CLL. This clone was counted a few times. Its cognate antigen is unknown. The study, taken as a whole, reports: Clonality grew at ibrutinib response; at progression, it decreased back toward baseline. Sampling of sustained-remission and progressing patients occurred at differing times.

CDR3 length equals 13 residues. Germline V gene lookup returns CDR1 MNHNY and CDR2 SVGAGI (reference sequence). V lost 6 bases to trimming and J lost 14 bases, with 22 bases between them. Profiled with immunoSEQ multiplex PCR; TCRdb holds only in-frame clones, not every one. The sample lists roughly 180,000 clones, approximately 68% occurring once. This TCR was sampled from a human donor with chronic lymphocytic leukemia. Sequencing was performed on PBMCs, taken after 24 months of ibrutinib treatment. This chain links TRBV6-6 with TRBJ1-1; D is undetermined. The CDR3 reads CASSSPTLRVIFF. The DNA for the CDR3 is TGTGCCAGCAGCTCCCCCACATTGAGGGTGATCTTCTTT.